This TCR beta chain appears in the sequencing data of a study of PD-L1 blockade in urothelial cancer. Overall study: Samples of blood were analyzed 3 weeks (second dose) and 6 weeks after treatment start.

Germline V gives CDR1 MGHDK, CDR2 SYGVNS. This CDR3 comprises 12 residues. Germline trimming cut 8 bases from V and 11 bases from J; bases unmatched to any gene: 6. The templates were synthetic TCR analogs, and they were spiked into each PCR. Data came from immunoSEQ multiplex PCR; TCRdb stores just in-frame clones and leaves some out. The table records about 45,000 clones, under 95% of them present only once. Described time point: peripheral blood 6 weeks after treatment start. Sequencing used PBMCs, obtained around atezolizumab (anti-PD-L1) treatment. The chain couples TRBV25-1 to TRBJ1-1; 12 nucleotides match TRBD1. The clonotype was recovered from a man between 65 and 79 years old with urothelial cancer. The CDR3 protein is CASGDRGHLAFF. CDR3 DNA sequence: TGTGCCAGCGGGGACAGGGGGCATCTGGCTTTCTTT.